This is a list of T cell receptor beta chains from one sample in a study of cytomegalovirus exposure and HLA in healthy donors. Method: immunoSEQ multiplex PCR; TCRdb's copy keeps in-frame clones and lacks some. This table has over 140,000 clones, 82% appearing once. The specimen was PBMCs. The source is a man aged 25 to 40 in good health and CMV-seropositive. Each CDR3 is given without its conserved first and last residue.

v_gene: TRBV5-4; j_gene: TRBJ1-1; CDR3aa: ASSSRQGNTEAF
v_gene: TRBV28; j_gene: TRBJ1-1; CDR3aa: ASRPTGVIGTEAF
v_gene: TRBV5-1; j_gene: TRBJ1-4; CDR3aa: ASSSLDRGNEKLF
v_gene: TRBV28; j_gene: TRBJ1-4; CDR3aa: ASSSTGGFWEKLF
v_gene: TRBV6-5; j_gene: TRBJ1-2; CDR3aa: ASSSTGGPNYGYT
v_gene: TRBV5-1; j_gene: TRBJ2-1; CDR3aa: ASRIEGGEQF
v_gene: TRBV2; j_gene: TRBJ2-2; CDR3aa: ASSETGGANTGELF
v_gene: TRBV4-1; j_gene: TRBJ1-1; CDR3aa: ASSLLGQGHTEAF
v_gene: TRBV6-5; j_gene: TRBJ1-1; CDR3aa: ASNPPTGTGAF
v_gene: TRBV7-3; j_gene: TRBJ1-1; CDR3aa: ASSLIEGAEAF
v_gene: TRBV6-1; j_gene: TRBJ1-2; CDR3aa: ASSEIGGGFYGYT
v_gene: TRBV7-8; j_gene: TRBJ2-2; CDR3aa: ASSRLTGELF
v_gene: TRBV7-7; j_gene: TRBJ2-5; CDR3aa: ASSLIDSSGGAVETQY
v_gene: TRBV5-4; j_gene: TRBJ1-1; CDR3aa: ASSLWSTPNTEAF
v_gene: TRBV18; j_gene: TRBJ1-5; CDR3aa: ASSPMRGQEPQH
v_gene: TRBV7-3; j_gene: TRBJ1-4; CDR3aa: ASSLTRQGRANEKLF